These T cell receptor beta chains were read from a single sample in a study of blood T cell repertoires in COVID-19. Libraries were prepared by immunoSEQ multiplex PCR; TCRdb keeps only in-frame clonotypes and omits some of them. The sample records around 140,000 clones, about 87% being singletons. Sequenced: peripheral blood. Every receptor here comes from a woman aged 50 to 60 with acute or convalescent COVID-19. Each CDR3 is given with its conserved first and last residue. Each record gives: J gene, V gene, clone size, D gene, CDR3 protein, CDR3 DNA. D genes are given only for firm matches. Size is stated for part of the rows, as once, few or many counts, or as a class when the clone is expanded.

>TRBJ2-3|TRBV5-1|-|-
CASSLGGSLFTDTQYF
TGCGCCAGCAGCTTGGGGGGCTCGTTATTTACAGATACGCAGTATTTT
>TRBJ2-5|TRBV7-2|-|-
CASSLMRHPNQETQYF
TGTGCCAGCAGCTTAATGCGGCACCCGAACCAAGAGACCCAGTACTTC
>TRBJ2-1|TRBV12-3/TRBV12-4|-|TRBD2
CASSGLAGGEQFF
TGTGCCAGCAGCGGACTAGCTGGCGGTGAGCAGTTCTTC
>TRBJ1-1|TRBV7-9|-|TRBD1
CASSSGQGMNTEAFF
TGTGCCAGCAGCTCCGGACAGGGGATGAACACTGAAGCTTTCTTT
>TRBJ2-7|TRBV4-2|-|TRBD1
CASSHPPGQGYSRYEQYF
TGTGCCAGCAGCCACCCCCCGGGACAGGGGTACTCTCGGTACGAGCAGTACTTC
>TRBJ2-5|TRBV7-9|-|TRBD1
CASSSGGRETQYF
TGTGCCAGCAGCTCAGGGGGCCGGGAGACCCAGTACTTC
>TRBJ1-2|TRBV7-9|once|-
CASSLALIQTGPNYGYTF
TGTGCCAGCAGCTTAGCGCTGATTCAGACAGGCCCGAACTATGGCTACACCTTC
>TRBJ1-2|TRBV9|-|-
CASSVVGARGHGYTF
TGTGCCAGCAGCGTAGTTGGGGCGCGGGGTCATGGCTACACCTTC
>TRBJ1-2|TRBV7-9|-|-
CASSPSGAPSYGYTF
TGTGCCAGCAGCCCCTCAGGGGCCCCTTCCTATGGCTACACCTTC
>TRBJ1-1|TRBV12-2|-|-
CASRLIVVSFRGMNTEAFF
TGTGCAAGTCGCTTAATTGTTGTTAGCTTTAGGGGAATGAACACTGAAGCTTTCTTT
>TRBJ1-1|TRBV27|-|TRBD1
CASKQGSLANTEAFF
TGTGCCAGCAAACAGGGGTCCCTGGCGAACACTGAAGCTTTCTTT
>TRBJ2-3|TRBV9|-|TRBD2
CASSVGAGERTDTQYF
TGTGCCAGCAGCGTAGGGGCGGGAGAGCGGACAGATACGCAGTATTTT
>TRBJ1-1|TRBV18|-|-
CASSPAGNTEAFF
TGTGCCAGCTCACCGGCAGGGAACACTGAAGCTTTCTTT
>TRBJ1-2|TRBV2|-|-
CASSLLTSNAGGYTF
TGTGCCAGCAGCCTCTTGACGAGTAATGCGGGGGGCTACACCTTC
>TRBJ2-1|TRBV10-1|-|TRBD2
CASFSSGRRKSSYNEQFF
TGCGCCAGTTTTTCTAGCGGGAGAAGGAAGAGCTCCTACAATGAGCAGTTCTTC
>TRBJ2-3|TRBV7-2|-|TRBD2
CASSWRGAHTDTQYF
TGTGCCAGCAGCTGGCGGGGGGCCCACACAGATACGCAGTATTTT
>TRBJ2-1|TRBV13|-|TRBD2
CASSSTSGGAVDNEQFF
TGTGCCAGCAGTTCGACTAGCGGGGGGGCCGTCGACAATGAGCAGTTCTTC
>TRBJ1-3|TRBV2|-|-
CASREGASPHTIYF
TGTGCCAGCAGAGAGGGCGCCTCCCCACACACCATATATTTT
>TRBJ2-1|TRBV11-2|once|TRBD2
CASSLPGLAVHEQFF
TGTGCCAGCAGCTTACCGGGACTAGCGGTGCATGAGCAGTTCTTC
>TRBJ1-2|TRBV29-1|-|-
CSVEDRELSYGYTF
TGCAGCGTTGAAGATCGGGAGCTTTCCTATGGCTACACCTTC
>TRBJ2-3|TRBV9|-|TRBD2
CASSVSYSGGARTDTQYF
TGTGCCAGCAGCGTAAGTTATAGCGGGGGGGCCAGGACAGATACGCAGTATTTT
>TRBJ2-1|TRBV19|-|TRBD1
CASSRGQGRNEQFF
TGTGCCAGTAGTAGGGGACAGGGGAGAAATGAGCAGTTCTTC
>TRBJ2-1|TRBV18|-|-
CASSPGGYYNEQFF
TGTGCCAGCTCACCAGGAGGCTATTACAATGAGCAGTTCTTC
>TRBJ1-5|TRBV10-3|-|-
CAIGGLGSDQPQHF
TGTGCCATCGGCGGCCTCGGAAGCGATCAGCCCCAGCATTTT
>TRBJ1-1|TRBV3-1/TRBV3-2|-|-
CASSRTTSAEAFF
TGTGCCAGCAGCCGCACAACGTCCGCCGAAGCTTTCTTT
>TRBJ2-1|TRBV9|-|-
CASSEWGGGQMNEQFF
TGTGCCAGCAGCGAATGGGGCGGGGGCCAGATGAATGAGCAGTTCTTC
>TRBJ2-3|TRBV14|-|TRBD2
CASSLLSGRAVDTQYF
TGTGCCAGCAGCCTCCTGAGCGGGAGGGCCGTTGATACGCAGTATTTT
>TRBJ2-7|TRBV13|-|-
CASSLGAGSMYEQYF
TGTGCCAGCAGCTTAGGAGCTGGTTCGATGTACGAGCAGTACTTC
>TRBJ1-1|TRBV9|-|-
CASTGGNTEAFF
TGTGCCAGTACGGGGGGGAACACTGAAGCTTTCTTT
>TRBJ2-7|TRBV7-9|-|-
CASSLRGSTYEQYF
TGTGCCAGCAGCTTACGAGGCAGTACCTACGAGCAGTACTTC
>TRBJ2-1|TRBV6-6|-|-
CASNSGTFNEQFF
TGTGCCAGCAACTCCGGGACATTCAATGAGCAGTTCTTC
>TRBJ2-7|TRBV21-1|once|-
CASSSRDRAPYEQYF
TGTGCCAGCAGCTCAAGGGACAGGGCGCCCTACGAGCAGTACTTC
>TRBJ1-3|TRBV5-1|once|-
CASSAPGRGSGNTIYF
TGCGCCAGCAGCGCGCCCGGCCGGGGTTCGGGAAACACCATATATTTT
>TRBJ2-7|TRBV3-1/TRBV3-2|-|TRBD2
CASSLSGTSGYEQYF
TGTGCCAGCAGCCTCTCCGGGACTAGCGGTTACGAGCAGTACTTC
>TRBJ2-5|TRBV9|-|TRBD2
CASSFGLAGAETQYF
TGTGCCAGCAGCTTTGGACTAGCGGGAGCAGAGACCCAGTACTTC
>TRBJ1-5|TRBV19|-|-
CASSPLRGDNNQPQHF
TGTGCCAGTAGTCCTCTCAGGGGAGATAACAATCAGCCCCAGCATTTT
>TRBJ2-5|TRBV29-1|-|-
CSVEAETQYF
TGCAGCGTAGAAGCGGAGACCCAGTACTTC
>TRBJ1-2|TRBV30|-|TRBD1
CAWERQGNYGYTF
TGTGCCTGGGAAAGACAGGGGAACTATGGCTACACCTTC
>TRBJ1-5|TRBV19|-|-
CASSMGHQQPQHF
TGTGCCAGTAGTATGGGACATCAACAGCCCCAGCATTTT
>TRBJ2-1|TRBV11-3|-|-
CASSWGLGDEQFF
TGTGCCAGCAGCTGGGGGCTCGGGGATGAGCAGTTCTTC
>TRBJ2-1|TRBV27|-|-
CASSSGDYVHSSYNEQFF
TGTGCCAGCAGTTCAGGGGACTACGTGCACAGCTCCTACAATGAGCAGTTCTTC
>TRBJ1-2|TRBV28|-|-
CASTLPAGQGIGYTF
TGTGCCAGCACCCTACCAGCCGGGCAGGGGATTGGCTACACCTTC
>TRBJ2-7|TRBV3-1/TRBV3-2|-|TRBD2
CASSQISSSGKVSEQYF
TGTGCCAGCAGCCAAATCTCGTCCAGCGGGAAGGTAAGCGAGCAGTACTTC
>TRBJ1-6|TRBV5-4|-|-
CASSLAPGGGSPLHF
TGTGCCAGCAGCTTGGCCCCCGGGGGAGGCTCACCCCTCCACTTT
>TRBJ1-2|TRBV7-8|-|-
CASSLVSGTNYGYTF
TGTGCCAGCAGCTTAGTGTCGGGAACTAACTATGGCTACACCTTC
>TRBJ1-2|TRBV10-3|once|TRBD1
CAISGATGGTGDGYTF
TGTGCCATCAGTGGGGCGACAGGGGGCACGGGGGATGGCTACACCTTC
>TRBJ1-5|TRBV2|-|-
CASAESYSNQPQHF
TGTGCCAGCGCAGAAAGTTATAGCAATCAGCCCCAGCATTTT
>TRBJ2-5|TRBV5-4|-|-
CASSFGVEETQYF
TGTGCCAGCAGCTTCGGGGTGGAAGAGACCCAGTACTTC
>TRBJ2-7|TRBV11-2|once|-
CASRKGVEQYF
TGTGCCAGCAGAAAAGGGGTCGAGCAGTACTTC
>TRBJ1-1|TRBV7-9|-|TRBD1
CAGQGAVGTEAFF
TGTGCCGGGCAGGGGGCGGTCGGCACTGAAGCTTTCTTT
>TRBJ2-7|TRBV12-3/TRBV12-4|-|TRBD1
CASRQGASYEQYF
TGTGCCAGCCGACAGGGGGCCTCCTACGAGCAGTACTTC